These 3 T cell receptor beta chains were sequenced from one sample in a study of CD8 T cells in ankylosing spondylitis. MiXCR was run by TCRdb on the 5' RACE reads, yielding one entry per CDR3 protein. The data contain 130,000 to 150,000 distinct CDR3 sequences, approximately 8.4% of them singletons. Material: synovial fluid, either unsorted or a sorted T cell fraction (not recorded which). These receptors came from a male donor with ankylosing spondylitis.

The sample holds a few counts of this clonotype. The genes are TRBV28 and TRBJ1-3; TRBD1 matches at 9 bases. J gave up 1 base and V 10 bases, and 5 bases lay outside the gene matches. This CDR3 region has 14 residues. Germline assignment: CDR1 MDHEN and CDR2 SYDVKM. The CDR3 DNA reads TGTGCCACCGCCGGGACAGGGTCTGGAAACACCATATATTTT. Translated: CATAGTGSGNTIYF.

This clonotype appeared many times. The rearrangement links TRBV11-1 to TRBJ2-4; D is unclear. The CDR3 runs to 15 residues. The germline gives CDR1 SGHAT, CDR2 FQDESV (reference sequence). V gave up 4 bases and J gave up 0 bases, with 10 bases separating them. The CDR3 coding sequence is TGTGCCAGCAGCTCCGCTGGTGGAGCCAAAAACATTCAGTACTTC. This sequence encodes CASSSAGGAKNIQYF.

This clonotype was seen ten or more times. The V gene is TRBV18, the J gene TRBJ2-1, with 7 bases aligning to TRBD1. From germline, CDR1 is KGHSH and CDR2 LQKENI. V gave up 5 bases and J gave up 9 bases; unmatched junction bases: 7. There are 13 residues in the CDR3. In nucleotides, the CDR3 is TGTGCCAGCTCAGAGTCGGCAGGGGGTGAGCAGTTCTTC. Translated, it gives CASSESAGGEQFF.